The 27 T cell receptor beta chains presented below share a single source sample, sequenced in a study of T cells after yellow fever vaccination. TCRdb fed the 5' RACE reads into MiXCR, producing one record per CDR3 protein. The sample includes approximately 74,000 distinct CDR3 sequences, around 7% of them seen just once. The sample in question was CD8+ T cells sorted from PBMCs, obtained 5 days after the first yellow fever vaccination. The receptors stem from a man aged 18 to 30 who received the YFV17D yellow fever vaccine.

The chain's CDR3 is CASRPGNYGYTF. The CDR3 DNA is TGTGCCAGCCGGCCAGGGAACTATGGCTACACCTTC. V is TRBV12-3 or TRBV12-4 and J is TRBJ1-2, with D perhaps TRBD1 (5 bases). The CDR3 covers 12 residues. The V and J ends lost 8 bases and 2 bases respectively, with 9 bases between them.

The gene calls are TRBV3-1 and TRBJ2-7; tentatively, D is TRBD1 or TRBD2 (5 bases each). The CDR3 consists of 13 residues. Germline V lookup: CDR1 LGHDT, CDR2 YNNKEL (reference sequence). V lost 4 bases and J lost 2, with 9 bases in between. DNA for the CDR3: TGTGCCAGCAGCCCAGGGAGCCCCTACGAGCAGTACTTC. Its protein is CASSPGSPYEQYF.

This sequence joins TRBV7-2 and TRBJ1-2; the D is unclear. Germline CDR1 SGHTA, CDR2 FQGNSA. With 3 bases removed from V and 0 bases from J, the gap between germline ends came to 14 bases. This CDR3 spans 16 amino acids. The CDR3 region has the DNA TGTGCCAGCAGCTTTATTTTGTCAGTCGCTAACTATGGCTACACCTTC. Amino acid sequence: CASSFILSVANYGYTF.

There are many counts of this clonotype. CDR3 sequence reads: CASSHPDVIFGELFF. DNA for the CDR3: TGCGCCAGCAGCCACCCCGATGTGATATTCGGGGAGCTGTTTTTT. The V gene is TRBV4-1, the J gene TRBJ2-2; D is unresolved. Germline V lookup: CDR1 MGHRA, CDR2 YSYEKL. V was clipped by 3 bases and J by 7 bases, with 15 bases between them. The CDR3 has 15 amino acids.

This clonotype has a count of ten or more. V usage is TRBV11-2 and J usage is TRBJ2-7; D unclear. The CDR3 runs 13 residues. V was pared by 2 bases and J by 2 bases, with 7 bases between. Germline V lookup: CDR1 SGHAT, CDR2 FQNNGV. The CDR3 region is CASSLSDPYEQYF. The CDR3 coding sequence is TGTGCCAGCAGCTTATCGGACCCCTACGAGCAGTACTTC.

The rearrangement links TRBV29-1 to TRBJ1-2; D possibly corresponds to TRBD1 (6 bases). Germline assignment: CDR1 SQVTM and CDR2 ANQGSEA. Trimming pared 3 bases from V and 4 bases from J, leaving 9 bases between. This CDR3 is built from 12 residues. The CDR3 loop is CSVDQGSYGYTF. DNA of the CDR3: TGCAGCGTTGACCAGGGGAGCTATGGCTACACCTTC.

The chain combines TRBV15 with TRBJ2-2; the match to TRBD1 covers 8 bases. The CDR3 length is 16 residues. J lost 1 base, V lost 1 base, and 2 bases had no gene match. CDR1 and CDR2 (germline): LNHNV, YYDKDF (reference sequence). The CDR3 DNA reads TGTGCCACCAGCAGAGTAGGACAGGGGAACACCGGGGAGCTGTTTTTT. Its protein is CATSRVGQGNTGELFF.

There are a few counts of this clonotype. The chain carries TRBV6-5 and TRBJ2-3; D uncertain. There are 16 residues in the CDR3. V lost 0 bases and J 1 base, leaving 11 bases between the germline ends. Germline CDR1 MNHEY, CDR2 SVGAGI. CDR3 DNA: TGTGCCAGCAGTTACTCGGCCCCCGGAGGCACAGATACGCAGTATTTT. Translating gives CASSYSAPGGTDTQYF.

The chain is built from TRBV9 and TRBJ2-1; 9 bases agree with TRBD2. Germline V lookup: CDR1 SGDLS, CDR2 YYNGEE. With 3 bases clipped from V and 3 bases from J, the junction kept 7 bases outside the gene matches. The CDR3 spans 16 residues. CDR3 DNA sequence: TGTGCCAGCAGCGCGGGACTAGCAGAAAACTACAATGAGCAGTTCTTC. Translating it yields CASSAGLAENYNEQFF.

This clonotype was detected a few times. The chain couples TRBV27 to TRBJ2-1; D is perhaps TRBD1 (5 bases). V lost 9 bases and J 3 bases, leaving 15 bases between the germline ends. There are 14 residues in the CDR3. Germline V CDR1 and CDR2: MNHEY, SMNVEV (reference sequence). The CDR3 here is CARSGAGIYNEQFF. CDR3 bases: TGTGCCAGATCGGGCGCAGGGATCTACAATGAGCAGTTCTTC.

The sample holds a few counts of this clonotype. The V gene is TRBV4-3, the J gene TRBJ2-3; 11 bases are a match to TRBD2. J lost 0 bases, V lost 0 bases, and 5 bases had no gene match. This CDR3 has 18 residues. Germline assignment: CDR1 LGHNA and CDR2 YSLEER. The CDR3 here is CASSQEGGLAASTDTQYF. CDR3 in DNA: TGCGCCAGCAGCCAAGAGGGGGGACTAGCGGCGAGCACAGATACGCAGTATTTT.

This clonotype was observed a few times. V gene TRBV7-2 combines with J gene TRBJ1-5, with a weak D call TRBD1 (6 bases). The CDR3 has 15 amino acids. V gave up 5 bases and J gave up 0 bases, with 11 bases separating them. Germline V gives CDR1 SGHTA, CDR2 FQGNSA. The CDR3 region is CASSPGTYSNQPQHF. CDR3 sequence (DNA): TGTGCCAGCAGCCCCGGGACATATAGCAATCAGCCCCAGCATTTT.

This clonotype was recorded a few times. The chain uses TRBV30 and TRBJ2-4, with unresolved D. Germline lookup yields CDR1 GTSNPN and CDR2 SVGIG (reference sequence). Trimming removed 7 bases at V and 0 bases at J, with 13 bases between. The CDR3 has 14 amino acids. Here the CDR3 reads CAFEPPVAKNIQYF. DNA for the CDR3: TGTGCCTTCGAGCCCCCCGTAGCCAAAAACATTCAGTACTTC.

The genes are TRBV27 and TRBJ1-2, with no clear D. Trimming took off 7 bases at V and 2 bases at J, with 17 bases between the two ends. CDR3 length equals 15 residues. Germline-derived CDR1 and CDR2 are MNHEY and SMNVEV (reference sequence). The CDR3 DNA reads as TGTGCCAGCACCCCCGGAGGGTGGGGAAACTATGGCTACACCTTC. It is translated as CASTPGGWGNYGYTF.

This clonotype was counted at least ten times. The rearrangement uses TRBV6-2 or TRBV6-3 and TRBJ2-2, with 11 bases matching TRBD2. Trimming at V came to 6 bases and at J to 4 bases, leaving 4 bases not matched to a gene. Germline V lookup: CDR1 MNHEY, CDR2 SVGEGT. The CDR3 consists of 15 residues. In nucleotides, the CDR3 is TGTGCCAGCAGCCTCACTAGCGGGGGCACCGGGGAGCTGTTTTTT. As protein: CASSLTSGGTGELFF.

This clonotype was seen at least ten times. The J gene is TRBJ2-7, the V gene TRBV4-3, with 9 bases that match TRBD2. V shed 3 bases, J shed 0 bases, and the junction held 6 bases outside the gene matches. The CDR3 length is 16 residues. CDR1 and CDR2 from the germline V gene are LGHNA and YSLEER. CDR3 sequence reads: CASSHASGVYSYEQYF. The DNA for the CDR3 is TGCGCCAGCAGCCATGCTAGCGGGGTATACTCCTACGAGCAGTACTTC.

This clonotype has ten or more counts. J is TRBJ2-3 and V is TRBV6-5, with D unclear. The germline V and J ends were trimmed by 7 bases and 6 bases, with 14 bases remaining between them. Per germline, CDR1 MNHEY and CDR2 SVGAGI. The CDR3 has 13 residues. The CDR3: CASTTPLMDTQYF. CDR3 DNA: TGTGCCAGCACCACACCGTTAATGGATACGCAGTATTTT.

This clonotype was seen ten or more times. The chain carries TRBV27 and TRBJ2-2; 7 bases agree with TRBD1. J lost 5 bases, V lost 6 bases, and 12 bases had no gene match. The CDR3 is made up of 16 amino acids. The germline CDR1 and CDR2 sequences are MNHEY and SMNVEV (reference sequence). The CDR3 nucleotides are TGTGCCAGCAGCTTCACATCGGGACAGCCAACCGGGGAGCTGTTTTTT. Its protein is CASSFTSGQPTGELFF.

This clonotype occurred many times. This chain connects TRBV15 to TRBJ2-5, with 7 bases matching TRBD1. The CDR3 totals 14 residues. With V trimmed by 8 bases and J by 2 bases, 8 bases remained unmatched. Germline V gene data show CDR1 as LNHNV and CDR2 as YYDKDF (reference sequence). CDR3 DNA sequence: TGTGCCACCTCCAGGGGGTCGGGGCAAGAGACCCAGTACTTC. Amino acid sequence: CATSRGSGQETQYF.

This rearrangement joins TRBV12-3 or TRBV12-4 to TRBJ1-2; D gene unclear. CDR3 length: 12 residues. V was trimmed by 3 bases and J by 8 bases, leaving 10 bases between them. In DNA, the CDR3 is TGTGCCAGCAGTTTCGAGGGCCGGGGCTACACCTTC. Translation gives CASSFEGRGYTF.

This clonotype was seen only a few times. This chain connects TRBV11-2 to TRBJ2-3; 12 bases are a match to TRBD2. Germline-derived CDR1 and CDR2 are SGHAT and FQNNGV. This CDR3 is 17 amino acids long. Trimming took 5 bases from V and 7 from J; bases not matched to a gene: 13. DNA for the CDR3: TGTGCCAGCAGCGTTACGACTAGCGGGGGACCCCAAAATACGCAGTATTTT. Translated, it gives CASSVTTSGGPQNTQYF.

The chain couples TRBV15 to TRBJ1-5, with TRBD1 matching over 7 bases. CDR1 and CDR2 from the germline V gene are LNHNV and YYDKDF (reference sequence). The CDR3 has 15 residues. V dropped 2 bases and J dropped 7; count of bases not matched to a gene: 8. Here the CDR3 reads CATSRKTGVGQPQHF. The CDR3 DNA is TGTGCCACCAGCAGAAAAACAGGGGTAGGACAGCCCCAGCATTTT. Together with reference TRBV15 and TRBJ1-5, the CDR3 gives the full variable domain: DAMVIQNPRYQVTQFGKPVTLSCSQTLNHNVMYWYQQKSSQAPKLLFHYYDKDFNNEADTPDNFQSRRPNTSFCFLDIRSPGLGDTAMYLCATSRKTGVGQPQHFGDGTRLSIL.

This clonotype showed up just a few times. The J gene is TRBJ2-7, the V gene TRBV29-1; D is ambiguous. The CDR3 loop spans 12 amino acids. Between the trimmed V and J ends, which lost 0 bases and 2 bases, there was a span of 5 bases. In germline, CDR1 is SQVTM, CDR2 ANQGSEA. The CDR3 loop reads CSVEDAAYEQYF. CDR3 coding DNA: TGCAGCGTTGAAGATGCGGCCTACGAGCAGTACTTC.

The chain has TRBV7-2 and TRBJ2-2; TRBD1 is a possible D gene (5 bases). This CDR3 comprises 14 residues. CDR1 is SGHTA and CDR2 is FQGNSA in the germline V gene. Trimming removed 1 base at V and 3 bases at J, with 6 bases between. CDR3 nucleotides: TGTGCCAGCAGCTTAGAGACAGACACCGGGGAGCTGTTTTTT. Translated: CASSLETDTGELFF.

This chain joins TRBV18 and TRBJ2-7, with D hard to call. Deletions cut 3 bases from V and 7 bases from J, with 10 bases between. This CDR3 spans 12 amino acids. The germline V gene has CDR1 KGHSH and CDR2 LQKENI. The CDR3 is CASSPALPEQYF. The CDR3 DNA reads TGTGCCAGCTCACCCGCCCTCCCGGAGCAGTACTTC. The full variable domain, in which reference TRBV18 and TRBJ2-7 provide the parts outside the CDR3, is NAGVMQNPRHLVRRRGQEARLRCSPMKGHSHVYWYRQLPEEGLKFMVYLQKENIIDESGMPKERFSAEFPKEGPSILRIQQVVRGDSAAYFCASSPALPEQYFGPGTRLTVT.

The gene calls are TRBV7-9 and TRBJ1-4; tentatively, D is TRBD1 (6 bases). This CDR3 is built from 15 residues. The germline V gene has CDR1 SEHNR and CDR2 FQNEAQ (reference sequence). The V and J ends lost 5 bases and 5 bases respectively, with 15 bases between them. CDR3 protein: CASSPAGGLNEKLFF. The CDR3 DNA is TGTGCCAGCAGCCCCGCGGGGGGCCTCAATGAAAAACTGTTTTTT. Complete variable domain (other parts from reference TRBV7-9 and TRBJ1-4): DTGVSQNPRHKITKRGQNVTFRCDPISEHNRLYWYRQTLGQGPEFLTYFQNEAQLEKSRLLSDRFSAERPKGSFSTLEIQRTEQGDSAMYLCASSPAGGLNEKLFFGSGTQLSVL.

This chain links TRBV20-1 with TRBJ2-2, with D perhaps being TRBD1 or TRBD2 (6 bases each). CDR1 is DFQATT, CDR2 SNEGSKA, per germline (reference sequence). V lost 4 bases, J lost 6 bases, and 18 bases lay in between. The CDR3 length is 15 residues. The DNA of the CDR3 is TGCAGTGCTAAGAGGGGGGTTATAGTCCCCGGGGAGCTGTTTTTT. It codes for CSAKRGVIVPGELFF.